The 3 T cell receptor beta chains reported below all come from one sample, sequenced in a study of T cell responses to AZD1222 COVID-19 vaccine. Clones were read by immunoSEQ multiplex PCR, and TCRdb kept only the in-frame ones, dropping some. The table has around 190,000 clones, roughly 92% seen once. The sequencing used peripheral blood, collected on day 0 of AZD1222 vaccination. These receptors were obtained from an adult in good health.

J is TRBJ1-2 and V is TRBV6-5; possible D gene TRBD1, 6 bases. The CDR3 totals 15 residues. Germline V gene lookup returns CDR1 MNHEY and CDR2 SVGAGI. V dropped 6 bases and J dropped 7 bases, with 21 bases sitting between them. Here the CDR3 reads CASRATTGGARGYTF. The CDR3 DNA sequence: TGTGCCAGCAGGGCCACCACTGGGGGGGCGCGTGGCTACACCTTC.

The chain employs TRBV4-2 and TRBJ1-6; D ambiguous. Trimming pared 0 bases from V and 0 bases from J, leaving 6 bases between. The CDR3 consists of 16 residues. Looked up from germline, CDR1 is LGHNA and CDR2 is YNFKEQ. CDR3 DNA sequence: TGTGCCAGCAGCCAAGACTCGGGCTCCTATAATTCACCCCTCCACTTT. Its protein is CASSQDSGSYNSPLHF.

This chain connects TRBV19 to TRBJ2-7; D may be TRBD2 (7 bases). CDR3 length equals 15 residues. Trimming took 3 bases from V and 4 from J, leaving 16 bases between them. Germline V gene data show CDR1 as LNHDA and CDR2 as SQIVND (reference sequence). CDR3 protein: CASSIGGARRYEQYF. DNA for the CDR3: TGTGCCAGTAGTATTGGGGGGGCGCGGCGGTACGAGCAGTACTTC.